This TCR beta chain derives from a study of T cells after yellow fever vaccination. There are a few counts of this clonotype. Generation of TCR cDNA used 5'RACE template switching (which added a universal primer site and UMIs). A single record per CDR3 protein comes from TCRdb applying MiXCR to the 5' RACE reads. The sample gives a few hundred thousand distinct CDR3 sequences, less than 9.5% of which show up once; around 3.3% is in the top ten. Germline V lookup: CDR1 WSHSY, CDR2 SAAADI. The CDR3 runs 15 residues. Trimming shortened V by 3 bases and J by 5 bases, and 14 bases separated the two germline ends.

The chain recombines TRBV10-2 with TRBJ2-1, with D hard to call. The sequenced sample was CD4+ T cells sorted from PBMCs, obtained 5 days after the yellow fever booster vaccination. This receptor was identified in a man younger than 35 who received the YFV17D yellow fever vaccine. The CDR3 region is CASSDVVAPDNEQFF. The CDR3 DNA follows: TGCGCCAGCAGTGATGTAGTAGCACCTGACAATGAGCAGTTCTTC.